These 10 T cell receptor beta chains came from one sample sequenced in a study of glioma-infiltrating T cells. TCR alpha and beta CDR3 regions were amplified from RNA using iRepertoire nested multiplex PCR. TCRdb passed the multiplex PCR reads through MiXCR, listing each CDR3 protein once. Seen here are about 110,000 distinct CDR3 sequences, around a quarter observed once, and the top ten hold 35%. The source material was glioma tissue, nonneoplastic brain tissue, or PBMCs (not recorded which). These receptors were collected from a human donor with low-grade glioma or glioblastoma, undergoing nonglioma brain surgery, or in good health (not recorded which).

Many counts were recorded for this clonotype. This chain uses TRBV5-1 with TRBJ1-2, with 8 positions matching TRBD1. CDR1 is SGHRS, CDR2 YFSETQ, per germline. The CDR3 length is 15 residues. V trimming: 1 base; J trimming: 4 bases; junction bases outside the gene matches: 6. The CDR3 region is CASSLTSGTGYGYTF. DNA of the CDR3: TGCGCCAGCAGCTTGACGTCCGGGACAGGCTATGGCTACACCTTC.

This clonotype was seen at least ten times. The gene calls are TRBV4-1 and TRBJ2-3; 12 nucleotides agree with TRBD2. The length of the CDR3 is 17 residues. The J segment lost 5 bases and the V segment lost 4 bases, leaving 10 bases of the junction unmatched. CDR1 is MGHRA, CDR2 YSYEKL, per germline. In DNA, the CDR3 is TGCGCCAGCAGCCGACAAAGACTAGCGGGGGCCGAAGATACGCAGTATTTT. This translates into CASSRQRLAGAEDTQYF.

This clonotype was recorded a few times. The chain couples TRBV30 to TRBJ1-2, with a weak D call TRBD1 (6 bases). Per germline, CDR1 GTSNPN and CDR2 SVGIG (reference sequence). CDR3 length: 13 amino acids. Trimming pared 3 bases from V and 4 bases from J, leaving 12 bases between. CDR3 coding DNA: TGTGCCTGGAGCAGGACAGTCCGCTATGGCTACACCTTC. This codes for CAWSRTVRYGYTF.

This clonotype was seen many times. CDR3 residues: CSARDGTREKLFF. The CDR3 DNA reads as TGCAGTGCTAGAGATGGGACGAGGGAAAAACTGTTTTTT. The J gene is TRBJ1-4, the V gene TRBV20-1; tentatively, D is TRBD1 (5 bases). V was clipped by 0 bases and J by 8 bases, with 10 bases between them. The CDR3 runs to 13 residues. From germline, CDR1 is DFQATT and CDR2 SNEGSKA (reference sequence).

This clonotype has ten or more counts. The rearrangement uses TRBV7-2 and TRBJ2-5, with TRBD2 as a possible D gene (6 bases). CDR3 length equals 14 residues. The V and J ends lost 6 bases and 1 base respectively, with 12 bases between them. Germline values: CDR1 SGHTA, CDR2 FQGNSA. CDR3 sequence: CASRIGRFQETQYF. CDR3 in DNA: TGTGCCAGCAGAATAGGGAGGTTCCAAGAGACCCAGTACTTC.

This clonotype was recorded at least ten times. The V gene is TRBV4-2, the J gene TRBJ2-7; 14 bases are a match to TRBD2. This CDR3 comprises 15 residues. Trimming at V came to 4 bases and at J to 4 bases, leaving 3 bases not matched to a gene. Germline V lookup: CDR1 LGHNA, CDR2 YNFKEQ. The CDR3 nucleotides are TGTGCCAGCAGCCGGGGACTAGCGGGAGAGTACGAGCAGTACTTC. It specifies CASSRGLAGEYEQYF.

Many counts were recorded for this clonotype. This chain uses TRBV20-1 with TRBJ2-1, with TRBD2 identical over 8 bases. This CDR3 spans 15 amino acids. Germline trimming cut 6 bases from V and 1 base from J; bases unmatched to any gene: 8. Germline CDR1 is DFQATT and CDR2 is SNEGSKA (reference sequence). The DNA of the CDR3 is TGCAGTGCAATTAGCGGGGACCATTCCTACAATGAGCAGTTCTTC. Amino acid sequence: CSAISGDHSYNEQFF.

This clonotype was recorded a few times. The chain employs TRBV5-1 and TRBJ2-7; TRBD1 matches 9 bases. The CDR3 sequence is 12 residues long. The V gene end was trimmed by 8 bases and the J gene end by 6 bases; junction bases not matched to a gene: 6. The germline CDR1 and CDR2 sequences are SGHRS and YFSETQ. The CDR3 sequence: CARGQGMSEQYF. The CDR3 DNA sequence: TGCGCCAGGGGACAGGGAATGAGCGAGCAGTACTTC.

This clonotype was detected many times. A much more abundant neighbour one base away suggests this may be a read error. The V call is TRBV28, the J call TRBJ1-5; maybe TRBD1 (5 bases). Germline assignment: CDR1 MDHEN and CDR2 SYDVKM. The V end was cut by 5 bases, the J end by 15 bases, with 23 bases between. The CDR3 covers 14 residues. CDR3 region: CASSPITGRSTRHF. Here the CDR3 DNA reads TGTGCCAGCAGTCCGATTACGGGACGCAGCACCCGGCATTTT.

This clonotype was detected ten times or more. This chain connects TRBV10-3 to TRBJ1-2; no firm D call. The CDR3 is 12 amino acids. The germline gives CDR1 ENHRY, CDR2 SYGVKD. Trimming cost V 2 bases and J 4 bases, with 5 bases left between them. The CDR3 region is CAISEKGYGYTF. CDR3 nucleotides: TGTGCCATCAGTGAGAAAGGCTATGGCTACACCTTC.